One and the same sample provided the 12 T cell receptor beta chains below, sequenced in a study of T-cell memory formation after mild COVID-19. TCRdb passed the 5' RACE reads through MiXCR, listing each CDR3 protein once. The sample holds roughly 300,000 distinct CDR3 sequences, 12% to 15% seen once. Sequencing was done on a sample of PBMCs or a T cell subset sorted from them (not recorded which). The receptors stem from a man aged 18-30 years who had mild COVID-19 (a few samples of this study predate the infection). Cell type and time point are not known.

This clonotype was counted between two and nine times. V usage is TRBV11-1 and J usage is TRBJ2-4, with D unresolved. Germline CDR1 is SGHAT and CDR2 is FQDESV (reference sequence). The CDR3 has 14 residues. Deletions cut 1 base from V and 8 bases from J, with 12 bases between. CDR3 sequence: CASSLVGISDIQYF. CDR3 nucleotides: TGTGCCAGCAGCTTAGTTGGCATTTCGGACATTCAGTACTTC. Variable domain in full (rest from reference TRBV11-1 and TRBJ2-4): EAEVAQSPRYKITEKSQAVAFWCDPISGHATLYWYRQILGQGPELLVQFQDESVVDDSQLPKDRFSAERLKGVDSTLKIQPAELGDSAMYLCASSLVGISDIQYFGAGTRLSVL.

The genes are TRBV7-6 and TRBJ1-4, with 8 bases identical to TRBD1. The CDR3 extends over 15 amino acids. Germline V gives CDR1 SGHVS, CDR2 FNYEAQ. The V segment lost 5 bases and the J segment 4 bases; nucleotides outside the gene matches: 6. The CDR3 DNA is TGTGCCAGCAGCCATCCGGGACAGGATAATGAAAAACTGTTTTTT. This translates into CASSHPGQDNEKLFF.

This clonotype was detected only a few times. The chain carries TRBV12-5 and TRBJ1-1; D ambiguous. Trimming removed 2 bases at V and 6 bases at J, with 10 bases between. This CDR3 is built from 13 residues. The germline CDR1 and CDR2 sequences are LGHNT and FRNRAP. CDR3 residues: CASGLSIDSEAFF. The CDR3 coding sequence is TGTGCTAGTGGTTTGAGCATAGACTCTGAAGCTTTCTTT.

Written as DNA, the CDR3 is TGTGCCAGCAGCCCCCGGGGAAGCCCCTACGAGCAGTACTTC. It codes for CASSPRGSPYEQYF. The chain has TRBV12-3 or TRBV12-4 and TRBJ2-7; possibly TRBD2 for D (5 bases). Trimming stripped 6 bases from V and 2 bases from J, with 14 bases between. This CDR3 has 14 residues.

In its sample, this clonotype was seen many times. The chain carries TRBV5-1 and TRBJ2-5; a possible D gene is TRBD2 (5 bases). This CDR3 is built from 15 residues. Germline values: CDR1 SGHRS, CDR2 YFSETQ. V was shortened by 0 bases and J by 9 bases, with 18 bases between the two germline ends. The CDR3 nucleotides are TGCGCCAGCAGCTTGGGATCGGCGGGCGACTGGGCCCAGTACTTC. As protein: CASSLGSAGDWAQYF. Complete variable domain (other parts from reference TRBV5-1 and TRBJ2-5): KAGVTQTPRYLIKTRGQQVTLSCSPISGHRSVSWYQQTPGQGLQFLFEYFSETQRNKGNFPGRFSGRQFSNSRSEMNVSTLELGDSALYLCASSLGSAGDWAQYFGPGTRLLVL.

The sample holds a few counts of this clonotype. The CDR3 region is CASSYGTSGGVETQYF. DNA of the CDR3: TGTGCCAGCAGTTATGGGACTAGCGGGGGGGTAGAGACCCAGTACTTC. The chain joins TRBV12-3 or TRBV12-4 to TRBJ2-5, with 16 bases identical to TRBD2. The CDR3 runs 16 residues. V shed 4 bases, J shed 4 bases, and the junction held 3 bases outside the gene matches.

This clonotype was recorded many times. The chain uses TRBV7-8 and TRBJ2-5; D perhaps matches TRBD1 (5 bases). There are 14 residues in the CDR3. CDR1 and CDR2 (germline): SGHVS, FQNEAQ. V lost 0 bases and J lost 3, with 8 bases in between. The DNA of the CDR3 is TGTGCCAGCAGCTTAGCGCAGGGTGAAGAGACCCAGTACTTC. Amino acid sequence: CASSLAQGEETQYF.

This clonotype was detected a few times. The rearrangement joins TRBV3-1 to TRBJ2-4; D ambiguous. Deletions cut 1 base from V and 0 bases from J, with 4 bases between. The CDR3 runs to 14 residues. Germline V CDR1 and CDR2: LGHDT, YNNKEL (reference sequence). This CDR3 is CASSQGVAKNIQYF. The CDR3 DNA follows: TGTGCCAGCAGCCAAGGAGTAGCCAAAAACATTCAGTACTTC.

V and J are TRBV2 and TRBJ2-2, with 7 nucleotides matching TRBD2. V was clipped by 7 bases and J by 1 base; unmatched bases: 12. The V gene's germline CDR1 is SNHLY and CDR2 FYNNEI. The CDR3 runs 17 residues. In DNA, the CDR3 is TGTGCCAGCAAAACGCATCCGGGCGGGGGGAACACCGGGGAGCTGTTTTTT. Translated: CASKTHPGGGNTGELFF.

This clonotype has a handful of counts. The V and J genes are TRBV11-2 and TRBJ2-1, with D hard to call. V was shortened by 5 bases and J by 4 bases, with 9 bases between the two germline ends. There are 13 residues in the CDR3. Looked up from germline, CDR1 is SGHAT and CDR2 is FQNNGV. In nucleotides, the CDR3 is TGTGCCAGCAGCGAGGTGGCGTACAATGAGCAGTTCTTC. It specifies CASSEVAYNEQFF.

This clonotype was detected a few times. The chain recombines TRBV11-2 with TRBJ1-1; TRBD1 might be the D (6 bases). The CDR3 consists of 15 residues. The germline V and J ends were trimmed by 5 bases and 3 bases, with 16 bases remaining between them. The germline V gene has CDR1 SGHAT and CDR2 FQNNGV. CDR3 sequence (DNA): TGTGCCAGCAGCCAAAGAGGGGGTTGGGACACTGAAGCTTTCTTT. Encoded protein: CASSQRGGWDTEAFF.

The rearrangement joins TRBV6-5 to TRBJ1-5; D unclear. With 6 bases removed from V and 2 bases from J, the gap between germline ends came to 8 bases. The V gene's germline CDR1 is MNHEY and CDR2 SVGAGI. This CDR3 has 13 residues. The CDR3 DNA follows: TGTGCCAGCAGCGGCTTCGGCAATCAGCCCCAGCATTTT. The encoded protein is CASSGFGNQPQHF.